This T cell receptor beta chain was obtained from a study of T cells in Graves' hyperthyroidism and ophthalmopathy (dated by TCRdb to about 2019). In the study overall: Peripheral blood samples were taken at the time of initial diagnosis, prior to any treatment. To identify distinguishing TCR V-J signatures, a discovery cohort of some 99 patients was used, comprising 43 with Graves' ophthalmopathy and under 60 with stable Graves' hyperthyroidism. Prospective prediction of ophthalmopathy was tested in an independent validation cohort consisting of roughly 20 hyperthyroidism patients and 15 to 17 patients who later progressed to ophthalmopathy. The 85 to 100 discovery patients were divided at random into training and test sets in a 7:3 ratio. Thyroid tissue and blood T-cell repertoires from six Graves' hyperthyroidism patients were also compared in the study. After blood sampling, hyperthyroidism patients were treated with methimazole at a starting dose of 30 mg daily, and ophthalmopathy patients were treated with high-dose intravenous methylprednisolone. According to the paper, TCR Vbeta CDR3 sequencing was carried out on some 130 peripheral blood samples, which came from over 40 ophthalmopathy, approximately 78 hyperthyroidism and roughly 17 progressor patients.

This clonotype was counted at least ten times. Its target antigen remains unknown. One base away there is no much larger clone; base qualities are not given. Hyperthyroidism patients were aged 18 to 65 years and newly diagnosed, with disease duration of less than 2 months. Any patient with an uncontrolled infection, another autoimmune disease, pregnancy or lactation was excluded. Diagnoses relied on clinical symptoms, serum thyroxine and TRAb, thyroid ultrasound and orbital computed tomography. For progressor patients, blood was drawn at the first diagnosis of hyperthyroidism, before any ophthalmopathy symptoms had appeared. Ficoll-Paque density gradient centrifugation was used to isolate PBMCs from about 10 ml of fresh peripheral blood. Progressor patients were first diagnosed with Graves' hyperthyroidism and then developed ophthalmopathy during follow-up. Trizol reagent was used to extract total RNA, and RNA quality was then checked on an Agilent 2100 Bioanalyzer.

As encoded in the germline V gene, CDR1 is MDHEN while CDR2 is SYDVKM. V gives up 3 bases and J gives up 4 bases, and the segment between their germline ends measures 13 bases. Its CDR3 holds 14 amino acids, cysteine through phenylalanine. Just the 42-base CDR3 DNA is kept, in frame starting at base 1. Amplification of TCR beta CDR3 regions was carried out from RNA transcripts. The TCR CDR3 was subjected to a first round of RT-PCR using the HTBI primer set and the Qiagen OneStep RT-PCR kit. The libraries were constructed in a second round of multiplex PCR and then size-selected and purified. Paired-end sequencing of the libraries was performed with 100 bp reads on an Illumina HiSeq2000. As for the authors' bioinformatics: SOAPnuke was used to process the raw data, removing reads that contained adapters or uncalled bases, had a mean Phred below 15, or lacked an exact match to the constant primer or identifier. High-quality paired reads were merged using COPE v1.2.5, and each unique nucleotide sequence was defined as a clonotype. Clonotypes were aligned to IMGT TRBV, TRBD and TRBJ reference segments using MiTCR v1.1. Analysis was restricted to V-J combinations with a frequency above 0.0001, which covered roughly 99% of repertoires. A TCS score was defined as the ratio between F50 (clonal expansion) and ExV (chaos), using BLOSUM62-based TCRdist between CDR3 peptides within each V-J. Welch's t-statistics and random forest reduced roughly 530 V-J features to roughly 13, which were used in a naive Bayes classifier (R e1071). Clones were called with MiXCR by TCRdb after fastp trimmed the public reads at Q25, and only in-frame beta chains were retained. Here each entry gathers all rows of one CDR3 protein and keeps the most common genes and DNA. TCRdb, not the authors, supplied the V and J calls. For this sample there are roughly 380,000 distinct CDR3 sequences; roughly 13% appear just once. The top ten clonotypes cover under 25% of the sample.

Here is what the overall study found, with its caveats: No statistical method was used to fix the sample size in advance, and group allocation was not hidden from the investigators. Most expanded thyroid clonotypes (frequency above 0.001) were also found in blood, which suggests that blood repertoires may mirror thyroid immune responses. In validation, the model predicted progression to ophthalmopathy a median of roughly 6.5 months before onset, with approximately 68% sensitivity and about 72% specificity. Ophthalmopathy was separated from stable hyperthyroidism by a 13 V-J signature model, with around 88% sensitivity and roughly 84% specificity obtained in cross-validation and 80%/75% obtained in testing.

Sequencing was done on a sample of blood. The sequence is built from TRBV28 and TRBJ2-7, with TRBD1 as a weak D call on 5 bases. The sequence was obtained from a man aged 25-45 years with Graves' hyperthyroidism that later progressed to Graves' ophthalmopathy. The CDR3 region has the sequence CASSFSNRWYEQYF. In nucleotide form, the sequence is TGTGCCAGCAGTTTTTCCAACAGGTGGTACGAGCAGTACTTC.